Listed below are T cell receptor beta chains from one sample, sequenced in a study of blood T cells in healthy people across ages. One entry per CDR3 protein, called by TCRdb with MiXCR from the 5' RACE reads. The data hold 750,000 to 950,000 distinct CDR3 sequences, with roughly 50% observed a single time. Sequencing was carried out using blood. Every receptor here comes from a man aged 80 or over in good health. CDR3s include the opening cysteine and the closing phenylalanine or tryptophan. Fields, in order: D gene, clone size, J gene, V gene, CDR3 protein, CDR3 DNA. A D gene is named only where the DNA matches it firmly. Part of the rows lack a size; the others show once, few, many or a class for expanded clones.

.	few	TRBJ2-5	TRBV20-1	CSAQNNEQYF	TGCAGTGCCCAGAACAATGAGCAGTACTTC
TRBD1	few	TRBJ2-7	TRBV12-3/TRBV12-4	CASSLTGVGYEQYF	TGTGCCAGCAGTTTAACAGGGGTCGGATACGAGCAGTACTTC
.	few	TRBJ2-5	TRBV2	CASSEATLISQYF	TGTGCCAGCAGTGAAGCCACTCTAATCTCCCAGTACTTC
.	few	TRBJ1-2	TRBV5-1	CASSLDSYYGYTF	TGCGCCAGCAGCTTGGACAGTTACTATGGCTACACCTTC
.	.	TRBJ2-7	TRBV6-2/TRBV6-3	CATLELHEQYF	TGTGCCACCCTAGAGCTACACGAGCAGTACTTC
.	.	TRBJ2-3	TRBV24-1	CATSDPDQGRYAYF	TGTGCCACCAGTGATCCGGACCAGGGGCGATACGCGTATTTT
TRBD1	few	TRBJ2-3	TRBV24-1	CATSDSGQVTRTDTQYF	TGTGCCACCAGTGATTCTGGACAGGTCACCCGCACAGATACGCAGTATTTT
TRBD2	few	TRBJ2-1	TRBV27	CASSPTSPSSYNEQFF	TGTGCCAGCAGCCCGACTAGCCCTAGCTCCTACAATGAGCAGTTCTTC
.	.	TRBJ1-6	TRBV6-5	CASSYRGAPLHF	TGTGCCAGCAGTTACAGGGGTGCACCCCTCCACTTT
.	.	TRBJ2-5	TRBV5-5	CASSLNEGWETQYF	TGTGCCAGCAGCTTGAACGAGGGATGGGAGACCCAGTACTTC
.	few	TRBJ2-7	TRBV5-1	CASSFGLVASPTYEQYF	TGCGCCAGCAGCTTCGGTTTGGTGGCGTCACCGACCTACGAGCAGTACTTC
.	.	TRBJ2-5	TRBV6-1	CASSAGERQETQYF	TGTGCCAGCAGTGCCGGCGAGCGCCAAGAGACCCAGTACTTC
TRBD1	few	TRBJ2-3	TRBV20-1	CSAREDRGTDTQYF	TGCAGTGCTCGTGAGGACAGGGGGACAGATACGCAGTATTTT
.	.	TRBJ2-7	TRBV6-1	CASSRDLPYEQYF	TGTGCCAGCAGTCGGGACTTACCCTACGAGCAGTACTTC
.	.	TRBJ1-1	TRBV9	CASSVRASNTEAFF	TGTGCCAGCAGCGTAAGGGCCAGTAACACTGAAGCTTTCTTT
.	.	TRBJ2-5	TRBV25-1	CASRRGVVEQYF	TGTGCCAGCAGGCGCGGGGTTGTTGAGCAGTACTTC
.	.	TRBJ1-1	TRBV7-3	CASSPSWNTEAFF	TGTGCCAGCAGCCCTTCATGGAACACTGAAGCTTTCTTT
TRBD2	.	TRBJ2-3	TRBV27	CASSFRTSLEHRYAYF	TGTGCCAGCAGTTTCCGGACTAGCCTGGAGCACAGATACGCGTATTTT
TRBD2	few	TRBJ2-1	TRBV20-1	CSAPGTSGLAPEQFF	TGCAGTGCTCCGGGTACTAGCGGACTAGCTCCTGAGCAGTTCTTC
TRBD1	few	TRBJ2-7	TRBV7-2	CASSFTDRDKYF	TGTGCCAGCAGCTTCACGGACAGGGATAAGTACTTC
.	few	TRBJ2-4	TRBV20-1	CSALSGGSGRLNIQYF	TGCAGTGCCCTCTCTGGCGGAAGCGGACGGTTAAACATTCAGTACTTC
TRBD2	.	TRBJ2-3	TRBV7-2	CASSLALGTSGRPTDTQYF	TGTGCCAGCAGCTTAGCGCTAGGGACTAGCGGGAGGCCGACAGATACGCAGTATTTT
.	few	TRBJ2-1	TRBV29-1	CSALGGAGGSYNEQFF	TGCAGCGCCTTAGGGGGGGCAGGGGGCTCCTACAATGAGCAGTTCTTC
TRBD2	.	TRBJ2-7	TRBV5-1	CASSTTSGSINEQYF	TGCGCCAGCAGCACTACTAGCGGGAGTATCAACGAGCAGTACTTC
.	.	TRBJ2-4	TRBV5-6	CASSRRFEAKNIQYF	TGTGCCAGCAGCCGCCGGTTCGAAGCCAAAAACATTCAGTACTTC
.	many	TRBJ2-1	TRBV6-1	CASSEQGNEQFF	TGCGCCAGCAGCGAACAGGGAAATGAGCAGTTCTTC
TRBD2	.	TRBJ2-1	TRBV7-6	CASSFRTSGRVGHNNEQFF	TGTGCCAGCAGCTTTAGGACTAGCGGAAGAGTAGGCCATAACAATGAGCAGTTCTTC
TRBD2	.	TRBJ2-5	TRBV7-2	CASSLGLAGGPEETQYF	TGTGCCAGCAGCTTGGGACTAGCGGGAGGGCCTGAGGAGACCCAGTACTTC
TRBD1	.	TRBJ1-1	TRBV9	CASSTRTGEAFF	TGTGCCAGCAGCACCCGGACAGGGGAAGCTTTCTTT
TRBD2	.	TRBJ2-1	TRBV12-5	CASGLYGTSVFDEQFF	TGTGCTAGTGGTTTGTACGGGACTAGCGTTTTCGATGAGCAGTTCTTC
TRBD1	few	TRBJ2-1	TRBV19	CASIPTGTGSYNEQFF	TGTGCCAGTATTCCCACCGGGACAGGGTCCTACAATGAGCAGTTCTTC
.	few	TRBJ1-4	TRBV7-6	CASSLYRSPNEKLFF	TGTGCCAGCAGCTTGTACAGAAGTCCTAATGAAAAACTGTTTTTT
.	.	TRBJ2-4	TRBV14	CASSQVGRLDGIQYF	TGTGCCAGCAGCCAAGTTGGTAGGCTGGATGGCATTCAGTACTTC
.	few	TRBJ1-6	TRBV6-6	CASSYSIQGYNSPLHF	TGTGCCAGCAGTTACTCGATTCAGGGGTACAATTCACCCCTCCACTTT
TRBD1	.	TRBJ2-3	TRBV5-1	CASSSDRGRTDTQYF	TGCGCCAGCAGCTCCGACAGGGGGAGAACAGATACGCAGTATTTT
.	.	TRBJ2-3	TRBV15	CATSRDGADTQYF	TGTGCCACCAGCAGAGATGGGGCAGATACGCAGTATTTT
TRBD2	few	TRBJ2-3	TRBV5-1	CASRVSGSGDTQYF	TGCGCCAGCAGGGTTAGCGGGAGTGGAGATACGCAGTATTTT
TRBD2	.	TRBJ2-1	TRBV24-1	CATSDHGLAGGQSSYNEQFF	TGTGCCACCAGTGACCATGGACTAGCGGGAGGCCAGAGCTCCTACAATGAGCAGTTCTTC